This TCR beta chain was captured in a study of vaccination effects on CD4 cells after COVID-19. Overall study: Samples from a couple of convalescent patients were given 16 days and one week before vaccination. Study results and limitations: Late in the post-vaccination period, infection-induced and vaccine-induced clones underwent marked clonal contraction.

Comment on this clone: Its antigen remains unknown.

Sequenced by immunoSEQ multiplex PCR; TCRdb stores in-frame clones only, minus some. Here the sample spans tens of thousands of clones, roughly 69% being singletons. CD4+ T cells specific for antigen were expanded with viral peptide pools by the ViraFEST assay before sequencing. When less than 11 days of culture had elapsed, CD4+ T cells were isolated. The person was diagnosed with PCR-confirmed SARS-CoV-2 infection between March and December 2020. A half-volume exchange with IL-2 medium occurred on days 3 and 7. The TCR comes from a human donor who had a prior SARS-CoV-2 infection. The starting material was CD4+ T cells from PBMCs cultured with a peptide pool, obtained before COVID-19 vaccination.

The CDR3: CASSVGQGNSPLHF. The CDR3 DNA is TGCGCCAGCAGCGTGGGACAGGGCAATTCACCCCTCCACTTT. The rearrangement uses TRBV5-1 and TRBJ1-6; 9 bases agree with TRBD1. Germline values: CDR1 SGHRS, CDR2 YFSETQ. V dropped 4 bases and J dropped 7; count of bases not matched to a gene: 3. The length of the CDR3 is 14 residues.